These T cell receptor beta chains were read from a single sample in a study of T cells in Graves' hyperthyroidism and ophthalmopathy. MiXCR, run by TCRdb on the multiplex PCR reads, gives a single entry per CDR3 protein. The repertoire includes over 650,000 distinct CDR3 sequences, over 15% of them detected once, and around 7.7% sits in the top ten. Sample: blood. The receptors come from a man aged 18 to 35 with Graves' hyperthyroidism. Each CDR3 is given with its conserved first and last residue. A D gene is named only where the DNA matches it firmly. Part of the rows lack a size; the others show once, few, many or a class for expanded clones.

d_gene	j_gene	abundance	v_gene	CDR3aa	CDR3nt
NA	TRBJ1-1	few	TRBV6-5	CASSYEGMNTEAFF	TGTGCCAGCAGTTACGAGGGGATGAACACTGAAGCTTTCTTT
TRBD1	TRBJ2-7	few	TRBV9	CASSVDPLQGSYEQYF	TGTGCCAGCAGCGTAGACCCTTTACAGGGGTCCTACGAGCAGTACTTC
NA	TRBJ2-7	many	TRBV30	CAWSATGSEQYF	TGTGCCTGGAGTGCTACAGGGAGCGAGCAGTACTTC
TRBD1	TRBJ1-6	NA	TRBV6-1	CASSRTGTGGDSPLHF	TGTGCCAGCAGTCGAACCGGGACAGGGGGAGATTCACCCCTCCACTTT
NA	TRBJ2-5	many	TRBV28	CASSGGAAETQYF	TGTGCCAGCAGTGGAGGGGCAGCGGAGACCCAGTACTTC
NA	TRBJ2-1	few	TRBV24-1	CATSDREPDEQFF	TGTGCCACCAGTGACCGGGAGCCCGATGAGCAGTTCTTC
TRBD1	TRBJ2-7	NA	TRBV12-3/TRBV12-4	CASSYRTGGAYEQYF	TGTGCCAGCAGTTACCGGACAGGGGGTGCCTACGAGCAGTACTTC
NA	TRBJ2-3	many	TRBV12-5	CASGLVLAKTDTQYF	TGTGCTAGTGGTTTGGTACTAGCAAAAACAGATACGCAGTATTTT
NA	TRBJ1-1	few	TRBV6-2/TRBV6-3	CASSRMSGAPEAFF	TGTGCCAGCAGTAGAATGTCCGGGGCCCCTGAAGCTTTCTTT
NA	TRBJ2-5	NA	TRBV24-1	CATLKGAREETQYF	TGTGCCACCCTAAAAGGTGCGAGAGAAGAGACCCAGTACTTC
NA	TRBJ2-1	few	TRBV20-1	CSASHRDQTYNEQFF	TGCAGTGCTTCGCACCGGGACCAAACCTACAATGAGCAGTTCTTC
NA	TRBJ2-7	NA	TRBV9	CASSVGPRGDDEQYF	TGTGCCAGCAGCGTAGGTCCCAGGGGTGACGACGAGCAGTACTTC
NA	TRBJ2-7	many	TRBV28	CASSTIPEGGVYEQYF	TGTGCCAGCAGTACCATTCCGGAGGGAGGAGTTTACGAGCAGTACTTC
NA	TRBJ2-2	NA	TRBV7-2	CASSLRVNTGELVF	TGTGCCAGCAGCCTCAGGGTTAACACCGGGGAGCTGGTTTTT
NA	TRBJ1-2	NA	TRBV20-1	CSAGGWRGYTF	TGCAGTGCTGGGGGGTGGCGGGGCTACACCTTC
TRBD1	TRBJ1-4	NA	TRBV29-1	CSVVGTVNEKLFF	TGCAGCGTTGTTGGGACAGTTAATGAAAAACTGTTTTTT
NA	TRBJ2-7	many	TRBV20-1	CSARDPLAVSSYEQYF	TGCAGTGCTAGAGATCCTCTGGCGGTAAGCTCCTACGAGCAGTACTTC
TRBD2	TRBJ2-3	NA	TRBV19	CASSIRTSGIAGDTQYF	TGTGCCAGTAGTATCCGAACTAGCGGGATCGCGGGAGATACGCAGTATTTT
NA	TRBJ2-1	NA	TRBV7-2	CASSLGMRLWAEHFF	TGTGCCAGCAGCTTAGGAATGAGGCTCTGGGCTGAGCATTTCTTC
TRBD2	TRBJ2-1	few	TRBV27	CASSLRQREGFYNEQFF	TGTGCCAGCAGTTTGAGGCAGCGGGAGGGATTCTACAATGAGCAGTTCTTC
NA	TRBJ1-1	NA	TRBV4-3	CASSQDDLNTEAFF	TGCGCCAGCAGCCAGGACGACTTGAACACTGAAGCTTTCTTT
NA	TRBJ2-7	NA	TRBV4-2	CASSQGTSRQYEQYF	TGTGCCAGCAGCCAAGGAACTAGCAGGCAGTACGAGCAGTACTTC
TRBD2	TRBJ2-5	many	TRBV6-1	CASNPSGRAETQYF	TGTGCCAGCAATCCTAGCGGGAGGGCGGAGACCCAGTACTTC
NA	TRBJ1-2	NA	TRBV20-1	CSAFGGYLANYGYTF	TGCAGTGCGTTCGGGGGGTATTTAGCTAACTATGGCTACACCTTC
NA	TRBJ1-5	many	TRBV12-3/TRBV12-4	CASRAAGQNQPQHF	TGTGCCAGCAGGGCGGCAGGTCAAAATCAGCCCCAGCATTTT
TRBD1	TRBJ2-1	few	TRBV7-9	CASSSSGTAIRNNEQFF	TGTGCCAGCAGCTCGTCCGGGACAGCGATTCGTAACAATGAGCAGTTCTTC
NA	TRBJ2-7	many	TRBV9	CASSVEAGAIYEQYF	TGTGCCAGCAGCGTAGAAGCAGGGGCTATCTACGAGCAGTACTTC
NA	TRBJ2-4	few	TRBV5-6	CASSSTRGGNIQYF	TGTGCCAGCAGCTCCACCAGGGGGGGGAACATTCAGTACTTC
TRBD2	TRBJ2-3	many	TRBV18	CASSPRTGLAGVGTDTQYF	TGTGCCAGCTCACCACGTACGGGACTAGCGGGAGTCGGGACAGATACGCAGTATTTT
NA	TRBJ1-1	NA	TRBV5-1	CASSLTIRANTEAFF	TGCGCCAGCAGCTTGACTATCCGTGCCAACACTGAAGCTTTCTTT
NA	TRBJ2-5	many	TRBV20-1	CSARGVGGQETQYF	TGCAGTGCTAGAGGGGTAGGGGGGCAAGAGACCCAGTACTTC
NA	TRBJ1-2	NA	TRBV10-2	CASSEGVFYGYTF	TGCGCCAGCAGTGAGGGAGTGTTCTATGGCTACACCTTC
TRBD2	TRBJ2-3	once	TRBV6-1	CASSGLAGGSTDAQYF	TGTGCCAGCAGCGGCTTAGCGGGAGGGAGCACAGATGCGCAGTATTTT
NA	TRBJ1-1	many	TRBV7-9	CASSWLDTEAFF	TGTGCCAGCAGCTGGCTGGACACTGAAGCTTTCTTT
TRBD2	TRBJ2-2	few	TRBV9	CASSATSVSGELFF	TGTGCCAGCAGCGCGACTAGCGTTTCCGGGGAGCTGTTTTTT
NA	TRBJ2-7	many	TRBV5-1	CASSPGEQAQYF	TGCGCCAGCAGCCCCGGGGAACAGGCGCAGTACTTC
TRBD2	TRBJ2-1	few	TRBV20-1	CSARSGLAGVLSEQFF	TGCAGTGCTAGATCAGGACTAGCGGGAGTCCTCAGTGAGCAGTTCTTC
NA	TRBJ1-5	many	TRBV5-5	CASSLSGGNSNQPQHF	TGTGCCAGCAGCTTGTCTGGCGGGAATAGCAATCAGCCCCAGCATTTT
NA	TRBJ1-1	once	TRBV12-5	CASGLIGIEAFF	TGTGCTAGTGGTTTAATCGGCATTGAAGCTTTCTTT
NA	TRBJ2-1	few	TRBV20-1	CSARFPVGGRNEQFF	TGCAGTGCTAGGTTCCCAGTGGGAGGCAGGAATGAGCAGTTCTTC
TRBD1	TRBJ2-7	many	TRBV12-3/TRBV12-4	CASTRQGAVDEQYF	TGTGCCAGCACCCGACAGGGGGCAGTGGACGAGCAGTACTTC
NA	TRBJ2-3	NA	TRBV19	CASSISVTPFEDTQYF	TGTGCCAGTAGTATCTCGGTTACACCCTTCGAGGATACGCAGTATTTT
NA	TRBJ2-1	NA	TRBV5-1	CASSRVGHSYNEQFF	TGCGCCAGCAGTCGAGTCGGTCACTCCTACAATGAGCAGTTCTTC
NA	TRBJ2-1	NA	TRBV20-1	CSAQRLGGSYNEQFF	TGCAGTGCTCAGAGACTGGGGGGCTCCTACAATGAGCAGTTCTTC
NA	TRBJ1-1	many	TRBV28	CASSFDSGLNTEAFF	TGTGCCAGCAGTTTTGATTCCGGATTGAACACTGAAGCTTTCTTT
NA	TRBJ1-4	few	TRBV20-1	CSATAGAGTNEKLFF	TGCAGTGCTACAGCCGGGGCTGGGACTAATGAAAAACTGTTTTTT
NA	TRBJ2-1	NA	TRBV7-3	CASSLNGRNYNEQFF	TGTGCCAGCAGCTTAAATGGAAGAAACTACAATGAGCAGTTCTTC
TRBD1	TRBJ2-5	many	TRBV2	CASSGDRGETQYF	TGTGCCAGCAGTGGGGACAGGGGTGAGACCCAGTACTTC
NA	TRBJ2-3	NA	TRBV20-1	CSASYRDTQYF	TGCAGTGCTAGTTACAGAGATACGCAGTATTTT
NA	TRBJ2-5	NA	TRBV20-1	CSARVQQETQYF	TGCAGTGCTAGAGTACAGCAAGAGACCCAGTACTTC
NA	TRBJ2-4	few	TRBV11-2	CASSLSQSLAKNIQYF	TGTGCCAGCAGCTTAAGTCAGAGCTTAGCCAAAAACATTCAGTACTTC
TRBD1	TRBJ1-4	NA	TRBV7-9	CASSRDRGINEKLFF	TGTGCCAGCAGCCGGGACAGGGGGATTAATGAAAAACTGTTTTTT
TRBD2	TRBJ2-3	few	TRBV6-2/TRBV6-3	CASSYTAGGDTQYF	TGTGCCAGCAGTTACACTGCGGGGGGAGATACGCAGTATTTT
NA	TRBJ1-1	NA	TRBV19	CASSSPGTANTEAFF	TGTGCCAGTAGTTCCCCCGGGACGGCGAACACTGAAGCTTTCTTT
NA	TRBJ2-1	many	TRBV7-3	CASSTPWGEQFF	TGTGCCAGCAGCACACCCTGGGGGGAGCAGTTCTTC
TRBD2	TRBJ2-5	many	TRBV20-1	CSATLAGAAQYF	TGCAGTGCTACCCTAGCGGGAGCGGCCCAGTACTTC
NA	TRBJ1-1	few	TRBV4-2	CASSSWGTSVGTEAFF	TGTGCCAGCAGCTCGTGGGGGACATCGGTAGGCACTGAAGCTTTCTTT
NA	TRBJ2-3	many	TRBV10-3	CAISDLGPEDTQYF	TGTGCCATCAGTGATCTGGGTCCGGAAGATACGCAGTATTTT
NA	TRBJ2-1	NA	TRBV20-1	CSAKGNYNEQFF	TGCAGTGCTAAAGGGAACTACAATGAGCAGTTCTTC
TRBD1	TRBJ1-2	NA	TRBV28	CASSPTGTNYGYTF	TGTGCCAGCAGTCCGACAGGGACCAACTATGGCTACACCTTC